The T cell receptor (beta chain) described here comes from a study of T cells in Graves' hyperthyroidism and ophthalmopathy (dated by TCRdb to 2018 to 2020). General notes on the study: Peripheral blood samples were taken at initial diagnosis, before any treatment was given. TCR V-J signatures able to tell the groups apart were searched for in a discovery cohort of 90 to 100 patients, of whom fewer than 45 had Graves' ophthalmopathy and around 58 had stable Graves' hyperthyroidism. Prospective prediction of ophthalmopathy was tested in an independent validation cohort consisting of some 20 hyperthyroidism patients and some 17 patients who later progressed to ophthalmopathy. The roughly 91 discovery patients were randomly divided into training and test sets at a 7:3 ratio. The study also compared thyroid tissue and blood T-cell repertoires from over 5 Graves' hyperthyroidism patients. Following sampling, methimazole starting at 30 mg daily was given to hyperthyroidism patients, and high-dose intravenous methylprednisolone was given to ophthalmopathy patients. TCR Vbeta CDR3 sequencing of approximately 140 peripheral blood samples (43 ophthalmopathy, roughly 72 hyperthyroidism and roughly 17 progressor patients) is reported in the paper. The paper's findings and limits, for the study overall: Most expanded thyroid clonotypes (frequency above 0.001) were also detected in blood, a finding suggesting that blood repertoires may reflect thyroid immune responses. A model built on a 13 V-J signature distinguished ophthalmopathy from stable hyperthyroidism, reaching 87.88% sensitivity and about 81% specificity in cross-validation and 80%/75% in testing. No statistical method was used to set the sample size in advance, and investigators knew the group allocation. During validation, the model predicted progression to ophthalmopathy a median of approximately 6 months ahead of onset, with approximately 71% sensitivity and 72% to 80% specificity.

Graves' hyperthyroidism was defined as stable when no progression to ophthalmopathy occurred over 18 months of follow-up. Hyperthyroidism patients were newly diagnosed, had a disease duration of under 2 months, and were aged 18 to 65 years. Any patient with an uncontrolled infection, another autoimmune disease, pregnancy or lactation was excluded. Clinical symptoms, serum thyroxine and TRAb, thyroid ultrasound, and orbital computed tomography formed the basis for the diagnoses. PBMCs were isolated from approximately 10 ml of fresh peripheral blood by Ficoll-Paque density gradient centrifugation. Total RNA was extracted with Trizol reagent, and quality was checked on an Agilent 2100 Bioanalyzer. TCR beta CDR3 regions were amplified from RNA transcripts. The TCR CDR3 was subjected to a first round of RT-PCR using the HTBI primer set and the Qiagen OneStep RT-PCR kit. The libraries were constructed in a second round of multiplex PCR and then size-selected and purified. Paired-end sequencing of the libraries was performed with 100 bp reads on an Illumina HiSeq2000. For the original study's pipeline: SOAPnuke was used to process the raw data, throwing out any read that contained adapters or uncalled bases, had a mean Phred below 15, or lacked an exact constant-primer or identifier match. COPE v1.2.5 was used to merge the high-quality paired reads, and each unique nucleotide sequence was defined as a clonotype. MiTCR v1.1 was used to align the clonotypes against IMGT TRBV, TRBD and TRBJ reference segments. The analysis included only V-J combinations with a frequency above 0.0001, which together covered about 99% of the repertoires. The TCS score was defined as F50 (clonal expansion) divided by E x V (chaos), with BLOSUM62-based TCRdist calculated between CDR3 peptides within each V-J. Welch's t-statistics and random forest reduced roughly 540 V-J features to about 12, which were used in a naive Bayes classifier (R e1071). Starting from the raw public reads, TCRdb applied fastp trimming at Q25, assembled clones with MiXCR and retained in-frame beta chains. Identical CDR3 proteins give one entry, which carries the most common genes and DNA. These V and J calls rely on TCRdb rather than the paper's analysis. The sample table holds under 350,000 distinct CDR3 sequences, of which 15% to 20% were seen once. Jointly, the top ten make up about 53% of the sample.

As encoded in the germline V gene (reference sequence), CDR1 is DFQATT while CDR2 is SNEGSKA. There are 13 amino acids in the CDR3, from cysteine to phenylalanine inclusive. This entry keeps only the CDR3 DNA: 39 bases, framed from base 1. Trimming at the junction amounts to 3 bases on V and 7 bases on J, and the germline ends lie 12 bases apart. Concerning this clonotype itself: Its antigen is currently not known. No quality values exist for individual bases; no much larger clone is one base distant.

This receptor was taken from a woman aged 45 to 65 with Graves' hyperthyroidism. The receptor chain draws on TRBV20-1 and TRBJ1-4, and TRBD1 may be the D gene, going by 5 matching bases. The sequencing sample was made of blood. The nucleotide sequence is TGCAGTGCTAGCCGAGGGGACGTTGAAAAACTGTTTTTT. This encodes CSASRGDVEKLFF.